These T cell receptor beta chains were read from a single sample in a study of beta chain features in type 1 diabetes. The table came from immunoSEQ multiplex PCR; TCRdb's copy has only in-frame clones and leaves some out. The data contain some 640,000 clones, over 11% of them singletons. What was sequenced was naive CD4+ T cells from blood. These receptor sequences come from a man aged 18 to 29 with type 1 diabetes. The CDR3 runs from the conserved cysteine through the conserved F or W. Fields, in order: CDR3 DNA, CDR3 protein, V gene, D gene, clone size, J gene. D genes are given only for firm matches. Some rows have no size entry. The others give once, few or many, or a class for an expanded clone.

CDR3 DNA: TGTGCCAGCAGCTTCCGACAGGGGACCCCCAATCGTATCTACGAGCAGTACTTC
CDR3 protein: CASSFRQGTPNRIYEQYF
V gene: TRBV7-2
D gene: TRBD1
clone size: few
J gene: TRBJ2-7

CDR3 DNA: TGTGCCAGCAGGATTGGGACAGGGAGAAACACTGAAGCTTTCTTT
CDR3 protein: CASRIGTGRNTEAFF
V gene: TRBV2
D gene: TRBD1
clone size: few
J gene: TRBJ1-1

CDR3 DNA: TGTGCCAGCAGTTCATCCTCGGCCGGACTAAACTACGAGCAGTACTTC
CDR3 protein: CASSSSSAGLNYEQYF
V gene: TRBV28
D gene: .
clone size: few
J gene: TRBJ2-7

CDR3 DNA: TGTGCCAGCAGCGTAGTGGGGGAATCCTATGGCTACACCTTC
CDR3 protein: CASSVVGESYGYTF
V gene: TRBV9
D gene: .
clone size: few
J gene: TRBJ1-2

CDR3 DNA: TGTGCCAGCAGCGAGGGACATAAAGAAGCTTTCTTT
CDR3 protein: CASSEGHKEAFF
V gene: TRBV5-4
D gene: .
clone size: few
J gene: TRBJ1-1

CDR3 DNA: TGTGCCAGCAGCCACGACTCGGGGGTAGATACGCAGTATTTT
CDR3 protein: CASSHDSGVDTQYF
V gene: TRBV7-9
D gene: .
clone size: .
J gene: TRBJ2-3

CDR3 DNA: TGTGCCATCAGTGATCTCGGGGACAGGCGTTCTAATCAGCCCCAGCATTTT
CDR3 protein: CAISDLGDRRSNQPQHF
V gene: TRBV10-3
D gene: TRBD1
clone size: few
J gene: TRBJ1-5

CDR3 DNA: TGTGCCAGCAGTCCCAGGGGAGGTGGAACGCCCCAGCATTTT
CDR3 protein: CASSPRGGGTPQHF
V gene: TRBV27
D gene: .
clone size: .
J gene: TRBJ1-5

CDR3 DNA: TGTGCCTGCCCCCTTGAGAGGGGTTACAATGAGCAGTTCTTC
CDR3 protein: CACPLERGYNEQFF
V gene: TRBV30
D gene: .
clone size: few
J gene: TRBJ2-1

CDR3 DNA: TGCGCCAGCAGCCAAGATGAGGGGAGCTCCTATAATTCACCCCTCCACTTT
CDR3 protein: CASSQDEGSSYNSPLHF
V gene: TRBV4-1
D gene: .
clone size: .
J gene: TRBJ1-6

CDR3 DNA: TGTGCCTGGGCGTCAACCTACGAGCAGTACTTC
CDR3 protein: CAWASTYEQYF
V gene: TRBV30
D gene: .
clone size: .
J gene: TRBJ2-7

CDR3 DNA: TGTACATTAGGCACAGATACGCAGTATTTT
CDR3 protein: CTLGTDTQYF
V gene: TRBV30
D gene: .
clone size: .
J gene: TRBJ2-3

CDR3 DNA: TGTGCCAGCAGCTATTCGGGACAGTTAAATCAGCCCCAGCATTTT
CDR3 protein: CASSYSGQLNQPQHF
V gene: TRBV7-2
D gene: TRBD1
clone size: few
J gene: TRBJ1-5

CDR3 DNA: TGCGCCAGCAGCCCATGGGACAGGGGCTACGAGCAGTACTTC
CDR3 protein: CASSPWDRGYEQYF
V gene: TRBV5-1
D gene: TRBD1
clone size: few
J gene: TRBJ2-7

CDR3 DNA: TGTGCCAGCAGCGCCTCGCCAGGCACAGATACGCAGTATTTT
CDR3 protein: CASSASPGTDTQYF
V gene: TRBV9
D gene: .
clone size: .
J gene: TRBJ2-3

CDR3 DNA: TGTGCCTGGAGTGTAACGCGTATGAACACTGAAGCTTTCTTT
CDR3 protein: CAWSVTRMNTEAFF
V gene: TRBV30
D gene: .
clone size: few
J gene: TRBJ1-1

CDR3 DNA: TGTGCCAGCAGTGCCCAGGGGGCAACCTATGGCTACACCTTC
CDR3 protein: CASSAQGATYGYTF
V gene: TRBV6-4
D gene: TRBD1
clone size: .
J gene: TRBJ1-2

CDR3 DNA: TGCAGCGTTGCAGGGGATAGCAATCAGCCCCAGCATTTT
CDR3 protein: CSVAGDSNQPQHF
V gene: TRBV29-1
D gene: .
clone size: .
J gene: TRBJ1-5

CDR3 DNA: TGTGCTAGCAGCCCCAGCGGGGGAACCTACAATGAGCAGTTCTTC
CDR3 protein: CASSPSGGTYNEQFF
V gene: TRBV7-7
D gene: TRBD2
clone size: .
J gene: TRBJ2-1

CDR3 DNA: TGTGCCGGGGCTGGGACAGGGCCTTCTGAAGCTTTCTTT
CDR3 protein: CAGAGTGPSEAFF
V gene: TRBV30
D gene: TRBD1
clone size: .
J gene: TRBJ1-1

CDR3 DNA: TGTGCCAGCAGCAGACAGGCGAAAGAGACCCAGTACTTC
CDR3 protein: CASSRQAKETQYF
V gene: TRBV6-5
D gene: .
clone size: few
J gene: TRBJ2-5

CDR3 DNA: TGTGCCAGCTCACAAGATCAAGAGACCCAGTACTTC
CDR3 protein: CASSQDQETQYF
V gene: TRBV18
D gene: .
clone size: .
J gene: TRBJ2-5

CDR3 DNA: TGTGCCAGCAGTGAAGGTCGGCTTCCCCACAATGAGCAGTTCTTC
CDR3 protein: CASSEGRLPHNEQFF
V gene: TRBV2
D gene: .
clone size: few
J gene: TRBJ2-1

CDR3 DNA: TGTGCCTGGAGTGTTGGAACCTCTGGAAACACCATATATTTT
CDR3 protein: CAWSVGTSGNTIYF
V gene: TRBV30
D gene: .
clone size: .
J gene: TRBJ1-3

CDR3 DNA: TGTGCCAGCAGTTACGGAAGACAGGGGCCCGACTACGAGCAGTACTTC
CDR3 protein: CASSYGRQGPDYEQYF
V gene: TRBV6-5
D gene: TRBD1
clone size: .
J gene: TRBJ2-7

CDR3 DNA: TGTGCCAGCAGCCTTGATGCCCATAGGCAAGAGACCCAGTACTTC
CDR3 protein: CASSLDAHRQETQYF
V gene: TRBV28
D gene: .
clone size: .
J gene: TRBJ2-5

CDR3 DNA: TGTGCCAGCAGTTTGAGCGGGTTAAACACCGGGGAGCTGTTTTTT
CDR3 protein: CASSLSGLNTGELFF
V gene: TRBV2
D gene: .
clone size: .
J gene: TRBJ2-2

CDR3 DNA: TGTGCCAGCAGGGGATCGGGGACGCCTGAGCAGTACTTC
CDR3 protein: CASRGSGTPEQYF
V gene: TRBV14
D gene: .
clone size: .
J gene: TRBJ2-7

CDR3 DNA: TGTGCCAGCAGCTCATTGACAGGGGCTTATGAAAAACTGTTTTTT
CDR3 protein: CASSSLTGAYEKLFF
V gene: TRBV11-2
D gene: TRBD1
clone size: few
J gene: TRBJ1-4

CDR3 DNA: TGTGCCTGGATGCCCCCTAGCGGCTACGAGCAGTACTTC
CDR3 protein: CAWMPPSGYEQYF
V gene: TRBV30
D gene: TRBD2
clone size: few
J gene: TRBJ2-7

CDR3 DNA: TGTGCCTGGGGGGGCAGTGGCGGGAGCACAGATACGCAGTATTTT
CDR3 protein: CAWGGSGGSTDTQYF
V gene: TRBV30
D gene: .
clone size: few
J gene: TRBJ2-3

CDR3 DNA: TGTGCCAGCAGCGATTACGGAAGGGGCTACACCTTC
CDR3 protein: CASSDYGRGYTF
V gene: TRBV5-6
D gene: .
clone size: .
J gene: TRBJ1-2

CDR3 DNA: TGCAGCGTTGGAGGACAGGGTACCTACGAGCAGTACTTC
CDR3 protein: CSVGGQGTYEQYF
V gene: TRBV29-1
D gene: TRBD1
clone size: .
J gene: TRBJ2-7

CDR3 DNA: TGTGCCAGTAGTATAGTGGCTAGCGGATACAATGAGCAGTTCTTC
CDR3 protein: CASSIVASGYNEQFF
V gene: TRBV19
D gene: TRBD2
clone size: .
J gene: TRBJ2-1

CDR3 DNA: TGTGCCAGCAGTTTTCAGGGAGGTTCACCCCTCCACTTT
CDR3 protein: CASSFQGGSPLHF
V gene: TRBV27
D gene: .
clone size: .
J gene: TRBJ1-6

CDR3 DNA: TGTGCCAGCAGCCTCGGCGGGAACACTGAAGCTTTCTTT
CDR3 protein: CASSLGGNTEAFF
V gene: TRBV14
D gene: .
clone size: .
J gene: TRBJ1-1

CDR3 DNA: TGTGCCAGCGCTCGGGACGGACCCCACGAGCAGTACTTC
CDR3 protein: CASARDGPHEQYF
V gene: TRBV7-2
D gene: .
clone size: few
J gene: TRBJ2-7

CDR3 DNA: TGTGCCAGCAGCCGTAGACAGGAGGGCTACGAGCAGTACTTC
CDR3 protein: CASSRRQEGYEQYF
V gene: TRBV6-5
D gene: .
clone size: few
J gene: TRBJ2-7

CDR3 DNA: TGTGCCAGCAGTTACCCCGGACAGGGGGGCAATCAGCCCCAGCATTTT
CDR3 protein: CASSYPGQGGNQPQHF
V gene: TRBV28
D gene: TRBD1
clone size: few
J gene: TRBJ1-5

CDR3 DNA: TGTGCCAGCTCACCACCGGTTGTGCAGGCTCAGGGCTACACCTTC
CDR3 protein: CASSPPVVQAQGYTF
V gene: TRBV18
D gene: .
clone size: few
J gene: TRBJ1-2

CDR3 DNA: TGTGCCTGGAGTCCTCCTCCGGGGGCGAGCAATCAGCCCCAGCATTTT
CDR3 protein: CAWSPPPGASNQPQHF
V gene: TRBV30
D gene: .
clone size: .
J gene: TRBJ1-5

CDR3 DNA: TGTGCCATCGAGCGGGGGGGAGAAGAGACCCAGTACTTC
CDR3 protein: CAIERGGEETQYF
V gene: TRBV2
D gene: TRBD2
clone size: .
J gene: TRBJ2-5

CDR3 DNA: TGTGCCAGCAGCCCCCCCTCAGGGAGTGAGCAGTTCTTC
CDR3 protein: CASSPPSGSEQFF
V gene: TRBV14
D gene: .
clone size: many
J gene: TRBJ2-1

CDR3 DNA: TGTGCTAGTGCCCAGGAGGGGGCAAACCAAGAGACCCAGTACTTC
CDR3 protein: CASAQEGANQETQYF
V gene: TRBV12-5
D gene: .
clone size: .
J gene: TRBJ2-5